What follows are 28 T cell receptor beta chains derived from one specimen sequenced in a study of shared clonotypes between healthy human individuals (TCRdb year 2020). Libraries were constructed by the immunoSEQ multiplex PCR assay. TCRdb carries this immuneACCESS record with in-frame sequences only. Its versions omit some clonotypes, under half of them owing to an unresolved V gene in the studies checked, with the rest unexplained. Within this sample are about 490,000 clones, with approximately 79% of them counted one time only. The ten largest clonotypes hold about 12% of the sample. Sequenced sample: PBMCs. The receptors stem from a woman between 40 and 55 years old in good health. Some clones in this sample may be carry-over from other donors' samples.

This chain connects TRBV19 to TRBJ2-4; no reliable D call. Trimming left V 3 bases short and J 7 bases short, with 10 bases between. This CDR3 has 13 amino acids. Germline CDR1 LNHDA, CDR2 SQIVND (reference sequence). For the CDR3, the DNA is TGTGCCAGTAGTATGTTTGAGGACAACATTCAGTACTTC. It codes for CASSMFEDNIQYF. Full variable domain (remainder filled in from reference TRBV19 and TRBJ2-4): DGGITQSPKYLFRKEGQNVTLSCEQNLNHDAMYWYRQDPGQGLRLIYYSQIVNDFQKGDIAEGYSVSREKKESFPLTVTSAQKNPTAFYLCASSMFEDNIQYFGAGTRLSVL.

The chain employs TRBV7-6 and TRBJ2-1; D gene unclear. The CDR3 is 15 residues long. V lost 1 base to trimming and J lost 4 bases, with 11 bases between them. Germline V gene sequence: CDR1 SGHVS, CDR2 FNYEAQ. DNA of the CDR3: TGTGCCAGCAGCTTAGAATTTAGTTCTTACAATGAGCAGTTCTTC. The encoded protein is CASSLEFSSYNEQFF.

This clone was recorded a few times. The gene calls are TRBV10-3 and TRBJ1-1, with 9 positions matching TRBD1. Germline V CDR1 and CDR2: ENHRY, SYGVKD. With V trimmed by 4 bases and J by 4 bases, 4 bases remained unmatched. CDR3 length equals 14 residues. The CDR3, as DNA: TGTGCCATCAGTGCACAGGGGGCGCTCACTGAAGCTTTCTTT. This translates into CAISAQGALTEAFF.

The chain is built from TRBV7-9 and TRBJ2-5; the D gene is possibly TRBD1 (6 bases). Germline V lookup: CDR1 SEHNR, CDR2 FQNEAQ (reference sequence). Trimming left V 2 bases short and J 0 bases short, with 13 bases between. This CDR3 is built from 16 residues. Here the CDR3 DNA reads TGTGCCAGCAGCTTAACCGGGACAAATTACCAAGAGACCCAGTACTTC. It translates to CASSLTGTNYQETQYF.

This sequence joins TRBV6-1 and TRBJ2-1; tentatively, D is TRBD1 (5 bases). The germline V gene encodes CDR1 MNHNS and CDR2 SASEGT. Trimming cost V 4 bases and J 10 bases, with 14 bases left between them. This CDR3 is 13 amino acids long. As DNA, the CDR3 is TGTGCCAGCAGTGGAGAAAGGGGTGGCGAGCAGTTCTTC. This sequence encodes CASSGERGGEQFF.

This clone turned up a few times. This rearrangement joins TRBV4-2 to TRBJ2-5, with 7 nucleotides matching TRBD2. The J call could be wrong; TRBJ2-7 is a better fit for the DNA end. Germline loops: CDR1 LGHNA, CDR2 YNFKEQ. The CDR3 covers 16 residues. As DNA, the CDR3 is TGTGCCAGCAGCCAAGCCTGGCGGGGGAGCTCCTACGAGCAGTACTTC. As protein: CASSQAWRGSSYEQYF.

Notes on this clone: A much larger clone lies one base from this, so it may be a read error. The same CDR3 also results from other DNA sequences found in this sample. V usage is TRBV7-9 and J usage is TRBJ2-7, with 7 bases aligning to TRBD1. The CDR3 extends over 12 amino acids. Losses at the gene ends were 5 bases for V and 6 bases for J; bases not matched to a gene: 4. The V gene's germline CDR1 is SEHNR and CDR2 FQNEAQ (reference sequence). The CDR3 DNA follows: TGTGCCAGCAGCAGGACAGGAGGCGAGCAGTACTTC. Translation: CASSRTGGEQYF.

The V gene is TRBV10-1, the J gene TRBJ2-4; tentative D call: TRBD1 (6 bases). The germline V gene encodes CDR1 WNHNN and CDR2 SYGVQD (reference sequence). Trimming took off 5 bases at V and 7 bases at J, with 12 bases between the two ends. The CDR3 is made up of 13 amino acids. The CDR3 nucleotides read TGCGCCAGCAGTACCAGGGGAGATAACATTCAGTACTTC. Translated: CASSTRGDNIQYF.

The V gene is TRBV2, the J gene TRBJ1-5; TRBD1 matches 8 bases. The V segment lost 6 bases and the J segment 6 bases; nucleotides outside the gene matches: 10. The CDR3 is 15 residues long. Germline CDR1 SNHLY, CDR2 FYNNEI. The CDR3 sequence: CASSPDREAFQPQHF. CDR3 coding DNA: TGTGCCAGCAGCCCGGACAGGGAGGCTTTTCAGCCCCAGCATTTT.

The chain is built from TRBV6-5 and TRBJ2-7; weak D call: TRBD1 (6 bases). The V and J ends lost 5 bases and 3 bases respectively, with 14 bases between them. Germline lookup yields CDR1 MNHEY and CDR2 SVGAGI. The CDR3 sequence is 14 residues long. CDR3 region: CASSPRTAYYEQYF. The CDR3 DNA follows: TGTGCCAGCAGTCCCAGGACAGCGTACTACGAGCAGTACTTC.

The rearrangement links TRBV30 to TRBJ1-5; 7 bases match TRBD1. The CDR3 has 16 amino acids. Germline V gene lookup returns CDR1 GTSNPN and CDR2 SVGIG (reference sequence). The J segment lost 6 bases and the V segment lost 0 bases, leaving 11 bases of the junction unmatched. The CDR3 sequence is CAWSVGGRGNGQPQHF. As DNA, the CDR3 is TGTGCCTGGAGTGTAGGGGGCAGGGGGAACGGTCAGCCCCAGCATTTT.

Details on this clone: A read error likely explains this, since a far larger clone differs by one base. J is TRBJ1-5 and V is TRBV6-1; no clear D gene. CDR3 length equals 13 residues. The V gene's germline CDR1 is MNHNS and CDR2 SASEGT. The DNA for the CDR3 is TGTGACAGCAGTTTAGAGGGATCTCAGCCCCAGCATTTT. It specifies CDSSLEGSQPQHF.

This clone is a singleton in its sample. This chain joins TRBV2 and TRBJ2-3; 14 bases fit TRBD2. Trimming cost V 8 bases and J 3 bases; bases outside gene matches: 7. Germline V CDR1 and CDR2: SNHLY, FYNNEI. This CDR3 region has 16 residues. The CDR3: CASCLGLAGGTDTQYF. CDR3 DNA: TGTGCCAGCTGTCTAGGACTAGCGGGAGGTACAGATACGCAGTATTTT.

The genes are TRBV4-1 and TRBJ1-5, with 9 bases that match TRBD1. Trimming cost V 4 bases and J 0 bases; bases outside gene matches: 7. CDR1 and CDR2 (germline): MGHRA, YSYEKL. The length of the CDR3 is 17 residues. Here the CDR3 reads CASSPGLQGASNQPQHF. The CDR3 nucleotides are TGCGCCAGCAGCCCAGGTTTACAGGGGGCTAGCAATCAGCCCCAGCATTTT.

The rearrangement links TRBV11-3 to TRBJ2-1, with D uncertain. V was shortened by 2 bases and J by 6 bases, with 5 bases between the two germline ends. Germline V lookup: CDR1 SGHNT, CDR2 YENEEA. This CDR3 comprises 12 residues. For the CDR3, the DNA is TGTGCCAGCAGCTTACACACCAATGAGCAGTTCTTC. The encoded protein is CASSLHTNEQFF.

V usage is TRBV20-1 and J usage is TRBJ2-2, with D possibly being TRBD1 (5 bases). The germline V gene encodes CDR1 DFQATT and CDR2 SNEGSKA (reference sequence). The germline V and J ends were trimmed by 4 bases and 6 bases, with 6 bases remaining between them. The CDR3 has 11 residues. This chain's CDR3 is CSATGSGELFF. In DNA, the CDR3 is TGCAGTGCTACAGGGTCCGGGGAGCTGTTTTTT.

The chain joins TRBV1 to TRBJ2-3; the D call TRBD2 from the table was never checked on the DNA. TRBV1 is given as a pseudogene. CDR3 length: 16 amino acids. CDR3 region: CTSSLCPGLDTDTQYF. CDR3 nucleotides: TGCACCAGCAGCCTCTGCCCCGGACTAGACACAGATACGCAGTATTTT.

In regard to this clone: This likely came from a read error, as a far larger clone is one base away. Other DNA variants within this sample encode the same CDR3. V is TRBV12-2 and J is TRBJ2-1; the table gives TRBD2 as D, unverified against the DNA. TRBV12-2 is a pseudogene segment. This CDR3 spans 14 amino acids. The CDR3: CASRCRLAGYEQFF. In DNA, the CDR3 is TGTGCAAGTCGCTGTCGACTAGCGGGCTATGAGCAGTTCTTC.

This clone came up a few times. V usage is TRBV6-4 and J usage is TRBJ2-7; weak D call: TRBD1 (5 bases). Germline V gene data show CDR1 as MRHNA and CDR2 as SNTAGT. V lost 2 bases to trimming and J lost 0 bases, with 8 bases between them. The CDR3 has 14 amino acids. The CDR3 DNA reads TGTGCCAGCAGTGACAGGGGCGCCTCCTACGAGCAGTACTTC. Translating gives CASSDRGASYEQYF.

This clone occurred once. The J gene is TRBJ2-5, the V gene TRBV9; TRBD2 agrees at 11 bases. The CDR3 extends over 16 amino acids. V was clipped by 4 bases and J by 4 bases; unmatched bases: 9. Germline V gene sequence: CDR1 SGDLS, CDR2 YYNGEE. The CDR3 region has the DNA TGTGCCAGCAGCTGGTCAACTAGCGGGAGCGGAGAGACCCAGTACTTC. This translates into CASSWSTSGSGETQYF.

This chain joins TRBV7-9 and TRBJ1-1; maybe TRBD1 (5 bases). With 3 bases removed from V and 7 bases from J, the gap between germline ends came to 15 bases. Germline CDR1 reads SEHNR; CDR2 reads FQNEAQ (reference sequence). The CDR3 sequence is 14 residues long. The CDR3 nucleotides read TGTGCCAGCAGCTTCACTATGGGGGGGGGTGAAGCTTTCTTT. This translates into CASSFTMGGGEAFF. Full variable domain (remainder filled in from reference TRBV7-9 and TRBJ1-1): DTGVSQNPRHKITKRGQNVTFRCDPISEHNRLYWYRQTLGQGPEFLTYFQNEAQLEKSRLLSDRFSAERPKGSFSTLEIQRTEQGDSAMYLCASSFTMGGGEAFFGQGTRLTVV.

This chain links TRBV28 with TRBJ1-1; 7 nucleotides agree with TRBD1. Looked up from germline, CDR1 is MDHEN and CDR2 is SYDVKM. The CDR3 contains 15 residues. V lost 1 base and J lost 7; bases outside the gene matches: 9. As DNA, the CDR3 is TGTGCCAGCAGTTTATACAGGGGCAACCAGAATGAAGCTTTCTTT. Protein: CASSLYRGNQNEAFF.

A word on this clone: Other DNA sequences from this sample encode an identical CDR3 as well. J is TRBJ2-7 and V is TRBV7-9; D call uncertain. The germline V gene has CDR1 SEHNR and CDR2 FQNEAQ (reference sequence). The length of the CDR3 is 12 residues. Between the trimmed V and J ends, which lost 2 bases and 2 bases, there was a span of 4 bases. This CDR3 reads CASSLSTYEQYF. The CDR3 nucleotides are TGTGCCAGCAGCTTAAGCACCTACGAGCAGTACTTC.

This clone has just a few counts. Here the CDR3 reads CASSLVVGQGRQPQHF. The DNA of the CDR3 is TGTGCCAGCAGCTTAGTAGTAGGACAGGGTCGTCAGCCCCAGCATTTT. V is TRBV7-2 and J is TRBJ1-5; 8 bases are shared with TRBD1. This CDR3 contains 16 residues. Per germline, CDR1 SGHTA and CDR2 FQGNSA. V lost 1 base, J lost 6 bases, and 8 bases stayed unmatched. The full variable domain, completed using reference TRBV7-2 and TRBJ1-5, is GAGVSQSPSNKVTEKGKDVELRCDPISGHTALYWYRQSLGQGLEFLIYFQGNSAPDKSGLPSDRFSAERTGGSVSTLTIQRTQQEDSAVYLCASSLVVGQGRQPQHFGDGTRLSIL.

The chain couples TRBV11-2 to TRBJ2-7; TRBD1 matches at 8 bases. This CDR3 region has 13 residues. The germline gives CDR1 SGHAT, CDR2 FQNNGV. J gave up 3 bases and V 5 bases, and 3 bases lay outside the gene matches. This CDR3 reads CASSPGQGYEQYF. The DNA for the CDR3 is TGTGCCAGCAGCCCAGGACAGGGCTACGAGCAGTACTTC.

This chain joins TRBV7-2 and TRBJ1-3, with D unclear. The CDR3 length is 15 residues. Trimming removed 5 bases from V and 1 base from J, with 12 bases in between. Germline loops: CDR1 SGHTA, CDR2 FQGNSA. The CDR3 region has the DNA TGTGCCAGCAGCCCCGCCGGTGTTTCTGGAAACACCATATATTTT. Translation: CASSPAGVSGNTIYF. Full variable domain (outside the CDR3, taken from reference TRBV7-2 and TRBJ1-3): GAGVSQSPSNKVTEKGKDVELRCDPISGHTALYWYRQSLGQGLEFLIYFQGNSAPDKSGLPSDRFSAERTGGSVSTLTIQRTQQEDSAVYLCASSPAGVSGNTIYFGEGSWLTVV.

The gene calls are TRBV28 and TRBJ1-5; no definite D call. The germline gives CDR1 MDHEN, CDR2 SYDVKM. The germline V and J ends were trimmed by 5 bases and 3 bases, with 14 bases remaining between them. The CDR3 has 15 residues. CDR3 sequence: CASSDSGFSNQPQHF. The CDR3 bases are TGTGCCAGCAGTGACTCCGGATTTTCCAATCAGCCCCAGCATTTT.

This chain connects TRBV30 to TRBJ1-2, with a possible D match to TRBD1 (5 bases). V lost 7 bases, J lost 0 bases, and 12 bases lay in between. Germline assignment: CDR1 GTSNPN and CDR2 SVGIG (reference sequence). This CDR3 is built from 13 residues. The CDR3 reads CAYLRGTNYGYTF. The CDR3 nucleotides read TGTGCCTACCTCCGGGGCACTAACTATGGCTACACCTTC. Full variable domain (outside the CDR3, taken from reference TRBV30 and TRBJ1-2): SQTIHQWPATLVQPVGSPLSLECTVEGTSNPNLYWYRQAAGRGLQLLFYSVGIGQISSEVPQNLSASRPQDRQFILSSKKLLLSDSGFYLCAYLRGTNYGYTFGSGTRLTVV.